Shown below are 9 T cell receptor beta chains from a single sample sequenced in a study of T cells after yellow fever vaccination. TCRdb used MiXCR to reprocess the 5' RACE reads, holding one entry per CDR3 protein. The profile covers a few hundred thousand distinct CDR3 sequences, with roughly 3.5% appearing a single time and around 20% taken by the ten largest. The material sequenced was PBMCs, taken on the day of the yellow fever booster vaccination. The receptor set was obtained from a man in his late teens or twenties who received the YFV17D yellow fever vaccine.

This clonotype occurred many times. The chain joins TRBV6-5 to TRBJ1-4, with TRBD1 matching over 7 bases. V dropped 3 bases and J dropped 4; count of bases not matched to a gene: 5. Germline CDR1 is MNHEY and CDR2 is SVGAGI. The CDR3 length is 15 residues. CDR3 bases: TGTGCCAGCAGTTATGGAGACAGGGATAATGAAAAACTGTTTTTT. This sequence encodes CASSYGDRDNEKLFF.

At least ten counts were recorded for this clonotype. This chain's CDR3 is CASSAMDRPHPYEQYF. Written as DNA, the CDR3 is TGTGCCAGCAGCGCCATGGACAGGCCCCATCCCTACGAGCAGTACTTC. This chain joins TRBV7-9 and TRBJ2-7; 7 bases are shared with TRBD1. This CDR3 contains 16 residues. The J segment lost 2 bases and the V segment lost 5 bases, leaving 12 bases of the junction unmatched. The germline V gene has CDR1 SEHNR and CDR2 FQNEAQ (reference sequence).

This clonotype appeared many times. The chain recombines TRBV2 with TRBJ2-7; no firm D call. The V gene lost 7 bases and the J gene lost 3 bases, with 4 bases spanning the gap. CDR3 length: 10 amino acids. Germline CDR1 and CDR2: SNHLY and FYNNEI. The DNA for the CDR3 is TGTGCCAGCAACAGCTACGAGCAGTACGTC. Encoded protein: CASNSYEQYV.

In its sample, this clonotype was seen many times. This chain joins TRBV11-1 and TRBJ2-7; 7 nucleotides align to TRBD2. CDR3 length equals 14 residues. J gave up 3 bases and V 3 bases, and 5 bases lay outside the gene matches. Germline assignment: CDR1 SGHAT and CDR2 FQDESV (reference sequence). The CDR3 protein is CASSFGRGVYEQYF. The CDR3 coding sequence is TGTGCCAGCAGCTTTGGCCGGGGGGTCTACGAGCAGTACTTC. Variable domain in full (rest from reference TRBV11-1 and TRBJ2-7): EAEVAQSPRYKITEKSQAVAFWCDPISGHATLYWYRQILGQGPELLVQFQDESVVDDSQLPKDRFSAERLKGVDSTLKIQPAELGDSAMYLCASSFGRGVYEQYFGPGTRLTVT.

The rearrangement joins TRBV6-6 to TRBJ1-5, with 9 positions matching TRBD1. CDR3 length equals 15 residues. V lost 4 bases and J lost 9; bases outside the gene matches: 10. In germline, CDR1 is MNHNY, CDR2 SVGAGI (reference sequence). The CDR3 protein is CASSSDTGGLRPQHF. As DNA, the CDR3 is TGTGCCAGCAGTTCCGACACAGGGGGCCTCCGGCCCCAGCATTTT.

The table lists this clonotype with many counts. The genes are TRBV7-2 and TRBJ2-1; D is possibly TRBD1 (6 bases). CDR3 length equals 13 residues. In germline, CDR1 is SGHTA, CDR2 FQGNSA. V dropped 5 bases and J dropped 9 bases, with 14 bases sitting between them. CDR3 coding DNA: TGTGCCAGCAGCCAAGGGGGAGCAGTTGAGCAGTTCTTC. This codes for CASSQGGAVEQFF.

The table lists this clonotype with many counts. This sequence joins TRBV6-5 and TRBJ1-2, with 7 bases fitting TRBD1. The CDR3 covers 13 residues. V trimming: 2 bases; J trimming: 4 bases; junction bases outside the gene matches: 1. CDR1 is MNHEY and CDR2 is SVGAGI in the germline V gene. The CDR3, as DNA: TGTGCCAGCAGTTACGGACAGGTCTATGGCTACACCTTC. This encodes CASSYGQVYGYTF.

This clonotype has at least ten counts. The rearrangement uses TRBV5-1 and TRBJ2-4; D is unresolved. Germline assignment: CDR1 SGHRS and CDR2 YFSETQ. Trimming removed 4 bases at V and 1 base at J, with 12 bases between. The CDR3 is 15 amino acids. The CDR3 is CASSLRSGAKNIQYF. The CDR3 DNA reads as TGCGCCAGCAGCCTAAGGTCCGGGGCCAAAAACATTCAGTACTTC.

CDR3 DNA sequence: TGCAGTGCTAGAGTTAGCGGGGGGGCCTATGTAGTC. It encodes CSARVSGGAYVV. The gene calls are TRBV20-1 and TRBJ2-7; 11 bases are shared with TRBD2. The CDR3 has 12 residues. Germline CDR1 and CDR2: DFQATT and SNEGSKA (reference sequence).